Listed here are 29 T cell receptor beta chains from one sample, sequenced in a study of cytomegalovirus exposure and HLA in healthy donors (TCRdb year 2017). The library was made by the immunoSEQ multiplex PCR assay. The multiplex PCR relied on a mix of 60 forward primers for TCR Vbeta segments and 13 reverse primers for TCR Jbeta segments. This immuneACCESS table, as held by TCRdb, lists in-frame sequences with V and J called but not all clones. Of the missing ones, under half trace to an unresolved V gene in checked studies; the others have no known cause. The table for this sample lists about 160,000 clones; roughly 77% of them were counted only once. The ten largest clonotypes hold about 4% of the sample. Sequencing used PBMCs. These receptors came from a human donor in good health.

A single count supports this clone. Other DNA variants within this sample encode the same CDR3. V gene TRBV27 combines with J gene TRBJ2-2; 10 positions match TRBD1. The germline gives CDR1 MNHEY, CDR2 SMNVEV (reference sequence). The J segment lost 6 bases and the V segment lost 6 bases, leaving 4 bases of the junction unmatched. CDR3 length: 14 amino acids. The CDR3 loop reads CASRRQGASGELFF. The CDR3 DNA reads TGTGCCAGCAGAAGACAGGGGGCTTCCGGGGAGCTGTTTTTT.

This chain joins TRBV28 and TRBJ1-4, with TRBD1 matching 12 bases. Trimming removed 4 bases from V and 4 bases from J; junction bases left unmatched: 10. From germline, CDR1 is MDHEN and CDR2 SYDVKM. This CDR3 comprises 18 residues. The CDR3 DNA reads TGTGCCAGCAGTTCCGGCCCGGGACAGGGGGCTCATAATGAAAAACTGTTTTTT. It is translated as CASSSGPGQGAHNEKLFF. The variable domain in full, completed from reference TRBV28 and TRBJ1-4, reads DVKVTQSSRYLVKRTGEKVFLECVQDMDHENMFWYRQDPGLGLRLIYFSYDVKMKEKGDIPEGYSVSREKKERFSLILESASTNQTSMYLCASSSGPGQGAHNEKLFFGSGTQLSVL.

The J gene is TRBJ2-5, the V gene TRBV4-2; 10 nucleotides agree with TRBD2. The CDR3 length is 17 residues. Germline CDR1 is LGHNA and CDR2 is YNFKEQ. Trimming at V came to 2 bases and at J to 3 bases, leaving 9 bases not matched to a gene. CDR3: CASSQYNPGLAKETQYF. The CDR3 DNA is TGTGCCAGCAGCCAATATAACCCGGGACTAGCGAAAGAGACCCAGTACTTC.

V usage is TRBV2 and J usage is TRBJ1-1; no reliable D call. Trimming removed 3 bases from V and 5 bases from J, with 4 bases in between. Germline assignment: CDR1 SNHLY and CDR2 FYNNEI. This CDR3 spans 11 amino acids. This CDR3 reads CASSDRTEAFF. In nucleotides, the CDR3 is TGTGCCAGCAGTGACAGGACTGAAGCTTTCTTT.

The chain has TRBV2 and TRBJ2-7, with a possible D match to TRBD2 (5 bases). The CDR3 totals 14 residues. From germline, CDR1 is SNHLY and CDR2 FYNNEI. V was clipped by 8 bases and J by 0 bases, with 14 bases between them. The CDR3 DNA sequence: TGTGCCAGCGGAAGTCACCGGGACTCCTACGAGCAGTACTTC. It is translated as CASGSHRDSYEQYF.

The chain uses TRBV11-2 and TRBJ2-1, with 11 bases aligning to TRBD2. CDR1 and CDR2 (germline): SGHAT, FQNNGV. This CDR3 region has 15 residues. The junction had 4 bases not matched to a gene; V was cut back by 5 bases and J by 4 bases. The CDR3 nucleotides are TGTGCCAGCAGCCTTCTAGCGGGAGGATACAATGAGCAGTTCTTC. It codes for CASSLLAGGYNEQFF.

As concerns this clone: Other DNA sequences in the same sample also yield this CDR3. The chain uses TRBV19 and TRBJ2-7; the D gene is possibly TRBD1 (5 bases). This CDR3 is 13 amino acids long. Germline loops: CDR1 LNHDA, CDR2 SQIVND (reference sequence). V was cut by 3 bases and J by 3 bases, with 9 bases left in between. CDR3 nucleotide sequence: TGTGCCAGTAGTATCGGGCAGGGCTACGAGCAGTACTTC. This encodes CASSIGQGYEQYF.

This chain links TRBV19 with TRBJ2-7; no clear D. The CDR3 is made up of 14 amino acids. V was shortened by 3 bases and J by 0 bases, with 9 bases between the two germline ends. CDR1 and CDR2 from the germline V gene are LNHDA and SQIVND (reference sequence). The CDR3 coding sequence is TGTGCCAGTAGTATGGCTGTAAGCTCCTACGAGCAGTACTTC. This encodes CASSMAVSSYEQYF.

Turning to this clone: The junction differs from germline at one of its ends, possibly a read error. J is TRBJ1-1 and V is TRBV4-2; TRBD1 might be the D (6 bases). The CDR3 is 12 amino acids. CDR1 LGHNA and CDR2 YNFKEQ come from the germline V gene. The CDR3, as DNA: TGTGCCAGCAGCCAAGATTCGTTTGGGGGCGTCTTT. It codes for CASSQDSFGGVF.

The rearrangement links TRBV7-2 to TRBJ2-3; perhaps TRBD1 as D (5 bases). The V end lost 5 bases, the J end lost 4 bases, and 19 bases lay between the germline ends. In germline, CDR1 is SGHTA, CDR2 FQGNSA. The CDR3 is made up of 16 amino acids. The CDR3 reads CASSPDAWGRSDTQYF. The CDR3 DNA follows: TGTGCCAGCAGCCCCGACGCCTGGGGCCGGTCAGATACGCAGTATTTT.

The V gene is TRBV9, the J gene TRBJ2-3; the match to TRBD2 covers 15 bases. The germline V gene encodes CDR1 SGDLS and CDR2 YYNGEE. The CDR3 totals 19 residues. J lost 1 base, V lost 1 base, and 7 bases had no gene match. The CDR3 nucleotides are TGTGCCAGCAGCGTATCCAGGACTAGCGGGAGGGTAGGCACAGATACGCAGTATTTT. Protein sequence: CASSVSRTSGRVGTDTQYF.

V and J are TRBV19 and TRBJ2-3, with 8 bases aligning to TRBD2. The V gene's germline CDR1 is LNHDA and CDR2 SQIVND (reference sequence). The ends lost 3 bases at V and 2 bases at J; junction bases unmatched: 10. This CDR3 has 17 residues. The CDR3 spells CASSMLPGLADTDTQYF. As DNA, the CDR3 is TGTGCCAGTAGTATGTTACCCGGACTAGCAGACACAGATACGCAGTATTTT. Looking up the rest from reference TRBV19 and TRBJ2-3 gives the full variable domain: DGGITQSPKYLFRKEGQNVTLSCEQNLNHDAMYWYRQDPGQGLRLIYYSQIVNDFQKGDIAEGYSVSREKKESFPLTVTSAQKNPTAFYLCASSMLPGLADTDTQYFGPGTRLTVL.

This chain uses TRBV27 with TRBJ2-7; 7 bases are a match to TRBD1. J was trimmed by 3 bases and V by 7 bases; bases with no gene match: 12. This CDR3 is 15 amino acids long. CDR1 and CDR2 from the germline V gene are MNHEY and SMNVEV (reference sequence). The CDR3 protein is CASTRSTGDIYEQYF. The CDR3 DNA follows: TGTGCCAGCACTAGGAGTACAGGGGATATCTACGAGCAGTACTTC.

The chain uses TRBV6-1 and TRBJ1-5; the D is unclear. The CDR3 extends over 14 amino acids. Germline V CDR1 and CDR2: MNHNS, SASEGT. Trimming left V 1 base short and J 3 bases short, with 7 bases between. CDR3 in amino acids: CASSEVAFNQPQHF. CDR3 coding DNA: TGTGCCAGCAGTGAAGTGGCATTCAATCAGCCCCAGCATTTT.

J is TRBJ2-7 and V is TRBV27; possibly TRBD2 for D (5 bases). CDR3 length: 15 residues. V shed 5 bases and J shed 3 bases, with 17 bases lying between them. The germline CDR1 and CDR2 sequences are MNHEY and SMNVEV (reference sequence). DNA for the CDR3: TGTGCCAGCAGTCCCCATCGCCTAGCTGACTACGAGCAGTACTTC. Protein sequence: CASSPHRLADYEQYF.

The chain employs TRBV6-5 and TRBJ1-1, with D unclear. Trimming removed 0 bases at V and 4 bases at J, with 12 bases between. Germline V gene lookup returns CDR1 MNHEY and CDR2 SVGAGI. The CDR3 consists of 15 residues. The CDR3 spells CASSYSRGGSTEAFF. The CDR3 DNA reads as TGTGCCAGCAGTTACTCGCGCGGTGGGAGCACTGAAGCTTTCTTT.

This clone came up a few times. The junction does not match germline at one end; this may be a read error. The chain carries TRBV4-1 and TRBJ1-2; 8 bases agree with TRBD1. Germline V CDR1 and CDR2: MGHRA, YSYEKL. This CDR3 is built from 14 residues. In DNA, the CDR3 is TGCGCCAGCAGCCCTCCGGACAGGGCCGATGGCTACCCCTTC. Protein product: CASSPPDRADGYPF.

The V and J genes are TRBV30 and TRBJ1-3; TRBD1 might be the D (6 bases). Germline V lookup: CDR1 GTSNPN, CDR2 SVGIG (reference sequence). V shed 0 bases and J shed 4 bases, with 10 bases lying between them. The CDR3 consists of 14 residues. The CDR3 reads CAWSVRGKGNTIYF. The CDR3 coding sequence is TGTGCCTGGAGTGTAAGGGGGAAAGGAAACACCATATATTTT.

The chain is built from TRBV27 and TRBJ1-1; possibly TRBD1 for D (5 bases). The CDR3 runs 14 residues. Trimming removed 3 bases at V and 6 bases at J, with 14 bases between. Per germline, CDR1 MNHEY and CDR2 SMNVEV (reference sequence). CDR3 protein: CASSLSDINPEAFF. The CDR3 DNA reads as TGTGCCAGCAGTTTGTCGGACATTAACCCTGAAGCTTTCTTT.

Only one count was recorded for this clone. Other DNA sequences from this sample encode an identical CDR3 as well. This chain uses TRBV28 with TRBJ1-5; 7 bases are shared with TRBD1. Losses at the gene ends were 8 bases for V and 0 bases for J; bases not matched to a gene: 10. The CDR3 runs to 16 residues. Germline CDR1 reads MDHEN; CDR2 reads SYDVKM. This CDR3 reads CASSPQQGNSNQPQHF. CDR3 nucleotide sequence: TGTGCCAGCTCCCCCCAACAGGGGAATAGCAATCAGCCCCAGCATTTT.

The chain is built from TRBV10-3 and TRBJ1-5; perhaps TRBD1 as D (5 bases). V lost 8 bases, J lost 0 bases, and 8 bases lay in between. The CDR3 covers 13 residues. The V gene's germline CDR1 is ENHRY and CDR2 SYGVKD. The CDR3 loop is CAIGGDSNQPQHF. CDR3 nucleotides: TGTGCCATCGGGGGGGATAGCAATCAGCCCCAGCATTTT.

V usage is TRBV27 and J usage is TRBJ2-1; D is ambiguous. V gave up 3 bases and J gave up 8 bases, with 14 bases separating them. This CDR3 spans 14 amino acids. Germline V lookup: CDR1 MNHEY, CDR2 SMNVEV (reference sequence). In DNA, the CDR3 is TGTGCCAGCAGTTTGGGCTGGGCCCACGATGAGCAGTTCTTC. As protein: CASSLGWAHDEQFF.

V is TRBV7-8 and J is TRBJ1-3, with TRBD1 identical over 7 bases. There are 16 residues in the CDR3. In germline, CDR1 is SGHVS, CDR2 FQNEAQ. Unmatched junction bases numbered 4, after V lost 1 base and J lost 1 base. The CDR3 coding sequence is TGTGCCAGCAGCTTAGGGGGGGACAGATCTGGAAACACCATATATTTT. Amino acids: CASSLGGDRSGNTIYF.

In its sample, this clone was seen once. The chain links TRBV11-2 to TRBJ2-7, with a tentative D call TRBD1 (5 bases). V shed 1 base and J shed 5 bases, with 6 bases lying between them. The CDR3 has 12 residues. Germline CDR1 and CDR2: SGHAT and FQNNGV. DNA for the CDR3: TGTGCCAGCAGCTTAGGGGGCCACGAGCAGTACTTC. Amino acid sequence: CASSLGGHEQYF. The whole variable domain, filled in from reference TRBV11-2 and TRBJ2-7, reads EAGVAQSPRYKIIEKRQSVAFWCNPISGHATLYWYQQILGQGPKLLIQFQNNGVVDDSQLPKDRFSAERLKGVDSTLKIQPAKLEDSAVYLCASSLGGHEQYFGPGTRLTVT.

This chain joins TRBV10-1 and TRBJ1-1, with 10 positions matching TRBD1. Germline V lookup: CDR1 WNHNN, CDR2 SYGVQD (reference sequence). The CDR3 has 11 amino acids. V was pared by 10 bases and J by 10 bases, with 6 bases of the junction left unmatched. CDR3 protein: CATGTGEAAFF. The CDR3 nucleotides read TGCGCCACCGGGACAGGGGAAGCAGCTTTCTTT.

This rearrangement joins TRBV19 to TRBJ2-7; 12 nucleotides agree with TRBD1. Unmatched junction bases numbered 7, after V lost 3 bases and J lost 4 bases. CDR3 size: 16 residues. Germline CDR1 reads LNHDA; CDR2 reads SQIVND (reference sequence). CDR3 in DNA: TGTGCCAGTAGTATCACCCGGGACAGGGGGCAGTACGAGCAGTACTTC. Protein product: CASSITRDRGQYEQYF.

This clone was detected only once. V usage is TRBV27 and J usage is TRBJ1-5; possibly TRBD1 for D (6 bases). CDR1 and CDR2 from the germline V gene are MNHEY and SMNVEV (reference sequence). This CDR3 spans 14 amino acids. Trimming removed 6 bases at V and 0 bases at J, with 9 bases between. In nucleotides, the CDR3 is TGTGCCAGCAGACAGGGCTATAGCAATCAGCCCCAGCATTTT. Its translation is CASRQGYSNQPQHF.

The chain uses TRBV28 and TRBJ1-1; the match to TRBD1 covers 8 bases. Per germline, CDR1 MDHEN and CDR2 SYDVKM. Trimming took 2 bases from V and 3 from J; bases not matched to a gene: 8. The CDR3 extends over 16 amino acids. CDR3 sequence (DNA): TGTGCCAGCAGTTTAGTAACGACAGGGGAGGACACTGAAGCTTTCTTT. This sequence encodes CASSLVTTGEDTEAFF. Based on the CDR3 plus reference TRBV28 and TRBJ1-1, the full variable domain is DVKVTQSSRYLVKRTGEKVFLECVQDMDHENMFWYRQDPGLGLRLIYFSYDVKMKEKGDIPEGYSVSREKKERFSLILESASTNQTSMYLCASSLVTTGEDTEAFFGQGTRLTVV.

The gene calls are TRBV29-1 and TRBJ2-2, with 8 nucleotides matching TRBD2. Germline V gives CDR1 SQVTM, CDR2 ANQGSEA. Trimming took 4 bases from V and 5 from J; bases not matched to a gene: 12. The CDR3 runs to 16 residues. CDR3 nucleotide sequence: TGCAGCGTTGCGAATGCAGCGGGAGTCGGTACCGGGGAGCTGTTTTTT. Its protein is CSVANAAGVGTGELFF.